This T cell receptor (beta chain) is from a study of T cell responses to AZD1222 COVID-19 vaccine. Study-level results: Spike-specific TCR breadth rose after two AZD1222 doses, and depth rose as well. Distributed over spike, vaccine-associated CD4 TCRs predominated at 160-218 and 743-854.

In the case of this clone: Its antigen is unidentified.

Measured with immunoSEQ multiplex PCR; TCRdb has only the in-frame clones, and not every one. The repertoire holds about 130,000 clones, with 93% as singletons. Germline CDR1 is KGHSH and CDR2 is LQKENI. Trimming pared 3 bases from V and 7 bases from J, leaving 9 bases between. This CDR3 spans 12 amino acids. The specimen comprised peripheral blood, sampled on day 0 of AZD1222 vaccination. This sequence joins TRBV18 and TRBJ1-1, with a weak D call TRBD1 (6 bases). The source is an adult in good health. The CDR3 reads CASSPLDSEAFF. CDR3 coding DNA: TGTGCCAGCTCACCCTTGGACAGTGAAGCTTTCTTT.